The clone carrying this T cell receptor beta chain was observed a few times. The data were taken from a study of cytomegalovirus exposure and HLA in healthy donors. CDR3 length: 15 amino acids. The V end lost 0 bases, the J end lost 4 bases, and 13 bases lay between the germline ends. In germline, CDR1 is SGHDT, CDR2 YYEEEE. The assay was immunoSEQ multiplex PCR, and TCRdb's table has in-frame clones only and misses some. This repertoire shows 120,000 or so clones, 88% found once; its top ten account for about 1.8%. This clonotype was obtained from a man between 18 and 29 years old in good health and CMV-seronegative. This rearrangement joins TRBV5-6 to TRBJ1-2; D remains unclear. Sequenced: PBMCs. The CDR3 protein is CASSLEAGNLYGYTF. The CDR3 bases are TGTGCCAGCAGCTTGGAGGCAGGTAACCTCTATGGCTACACCTTC.